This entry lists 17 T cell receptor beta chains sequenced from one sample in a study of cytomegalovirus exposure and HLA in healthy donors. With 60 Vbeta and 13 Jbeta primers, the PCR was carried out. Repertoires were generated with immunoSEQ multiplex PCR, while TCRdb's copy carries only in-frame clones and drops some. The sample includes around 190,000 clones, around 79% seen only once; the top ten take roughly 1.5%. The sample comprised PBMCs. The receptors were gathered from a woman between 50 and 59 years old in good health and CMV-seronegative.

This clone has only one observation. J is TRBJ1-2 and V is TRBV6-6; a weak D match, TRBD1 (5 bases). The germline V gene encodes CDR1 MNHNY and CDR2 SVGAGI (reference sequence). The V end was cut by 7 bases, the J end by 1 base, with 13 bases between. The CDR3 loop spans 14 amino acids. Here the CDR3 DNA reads TGTGCCAGCAACCCAGGGCGCGGTAACTATGGCTACACCTTC. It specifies CASNPGRGNYGYTF.

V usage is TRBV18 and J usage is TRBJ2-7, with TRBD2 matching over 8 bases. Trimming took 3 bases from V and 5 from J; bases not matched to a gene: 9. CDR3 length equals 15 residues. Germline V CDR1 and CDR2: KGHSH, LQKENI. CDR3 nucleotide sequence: TGTGCCAGCTCACCTGAGAATAGCGGGGTCCACGAGCAGTACTTC. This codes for CASSPENSGVHEQYF.

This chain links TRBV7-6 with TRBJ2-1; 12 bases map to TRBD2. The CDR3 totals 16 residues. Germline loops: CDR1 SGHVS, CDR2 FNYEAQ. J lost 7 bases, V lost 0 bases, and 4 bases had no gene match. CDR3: CASSLALAGGLNEQFF. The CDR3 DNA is TGTGCCAGCAGCTTAGCTCTAGCGGGGGGGCTGAATGAGCAGTTCTTC.

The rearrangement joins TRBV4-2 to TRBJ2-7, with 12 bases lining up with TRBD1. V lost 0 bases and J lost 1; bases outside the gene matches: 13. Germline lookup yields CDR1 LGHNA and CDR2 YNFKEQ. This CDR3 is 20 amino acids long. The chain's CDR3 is CASSQDIRDRGRKGSYEQYF. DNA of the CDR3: TGTGCCAGCAGCCAAGATATACGGGACAGGGGGCGGAAAGGGTCCTACGAGCAGTACTTC.

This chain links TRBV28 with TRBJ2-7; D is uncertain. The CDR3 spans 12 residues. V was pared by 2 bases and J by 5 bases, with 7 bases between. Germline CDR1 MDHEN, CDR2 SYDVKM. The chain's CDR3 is CASSLARDEQYF. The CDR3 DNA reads TGTGCCAGCAGTTTAGCCCGGGACGAGCAGTACTTC.

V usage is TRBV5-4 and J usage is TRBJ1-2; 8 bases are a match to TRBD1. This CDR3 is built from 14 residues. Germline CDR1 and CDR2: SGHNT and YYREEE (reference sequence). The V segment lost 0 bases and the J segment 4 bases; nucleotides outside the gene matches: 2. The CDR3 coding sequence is TGTGCCAGCAGCTTGGGACAGGGGAGCTATGGCTACACCTTC. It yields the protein CASSLGQGSYGYTF.

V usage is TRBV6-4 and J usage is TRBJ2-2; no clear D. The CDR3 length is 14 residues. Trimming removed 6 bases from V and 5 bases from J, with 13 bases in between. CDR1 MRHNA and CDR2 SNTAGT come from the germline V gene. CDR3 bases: TGTGCCAGCAGCCGACAAGCTTCAACCGGGGAGCTGTTTTTT. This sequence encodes CASSRQASTGELFF.

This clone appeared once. CDR3 amino acids: CASRPGGTDTQYF. The CDR3 coding sequence is TGTGCCAGCAGACCCGGGGGGACAGATACGCAGTATTTT. The rearrangement uses TRBV2 and TRBJ2-3; TRBD2 matches at 7 bases. CDR3 length equals 13 residues. The V gene end was trimmed by 6 bases and the J gene end by 3 bases; junction bases not matched to a gene: 3. The germline V gene encodes CDR1 SNHLY and CDR2 FYNNEI. Full variable domain (rest looked up from reference TRBV2 and TRBJ2-3): EPEVTQTPSHQVTQMGQEVILRCVPISNHLYFYWYRQILGQKVEFLVSFYNNEISEKSEIFDDQFSVERPDGSNFTLKIRSTKLEDSAMYFCASRPGGTDTQYFGPGTRLTVL.

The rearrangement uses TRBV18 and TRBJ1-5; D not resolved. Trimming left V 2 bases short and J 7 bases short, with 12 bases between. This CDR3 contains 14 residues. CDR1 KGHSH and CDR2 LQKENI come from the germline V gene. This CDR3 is CASSPNPRGQPQHF. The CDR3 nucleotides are TGTGCCAGCTCACCAAACCCCCGAGGCCAGCCCCAGCATTTT.

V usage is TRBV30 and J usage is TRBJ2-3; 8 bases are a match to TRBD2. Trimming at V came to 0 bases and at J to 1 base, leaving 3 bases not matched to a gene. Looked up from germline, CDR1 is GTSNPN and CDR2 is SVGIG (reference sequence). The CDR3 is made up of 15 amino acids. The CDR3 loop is CAWSVGGLGTDTQYF. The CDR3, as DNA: TGTGCCTGGAGTGTAGGGGGACTAGGCACAGATACGCAGTATTTT.

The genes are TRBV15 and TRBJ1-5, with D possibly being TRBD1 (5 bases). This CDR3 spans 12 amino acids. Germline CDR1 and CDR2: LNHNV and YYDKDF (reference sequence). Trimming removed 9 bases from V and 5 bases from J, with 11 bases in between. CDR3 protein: CATAGAHQPQHF. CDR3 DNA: TGTGCCACAGCTGGGGCGCATCAGCCCCAGCATTTT.

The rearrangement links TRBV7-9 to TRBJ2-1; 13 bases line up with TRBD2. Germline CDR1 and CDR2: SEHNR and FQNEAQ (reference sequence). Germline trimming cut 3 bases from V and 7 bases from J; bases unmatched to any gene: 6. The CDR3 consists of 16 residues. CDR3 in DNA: TGTGCCAGCAGCTTCCCGCCGGGACTAGCGGGGAATGAGCAGTTCTTC. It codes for CASSFPPGLAGNEQFF.

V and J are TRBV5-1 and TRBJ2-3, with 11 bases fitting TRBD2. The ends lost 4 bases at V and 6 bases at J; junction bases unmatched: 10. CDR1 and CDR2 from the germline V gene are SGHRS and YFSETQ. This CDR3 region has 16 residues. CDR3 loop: CASSLGLAVGRDTQYF. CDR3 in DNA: TGCGCCAGCAGCCTGGGACTAGCGGTCGGGAGGGATACGCAGTATTTT.

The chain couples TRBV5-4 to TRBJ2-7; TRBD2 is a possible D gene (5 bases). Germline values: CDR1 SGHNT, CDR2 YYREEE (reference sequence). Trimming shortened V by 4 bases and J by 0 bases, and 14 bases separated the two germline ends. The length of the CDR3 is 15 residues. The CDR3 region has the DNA TGTGCCAGCAGCCCCCCCAGCGGAAACTCCTACGAGCAGTACTTC. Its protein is CASSPPSGNSYEQYF.

The CDR3 DNA reads as TGTGCCAGTAGCTTAGGACAGACCCTTTTTGGAAACACCATATATTTT. Its protein product is CASSLGQTLFGNTIYF. This sequence joins TRBV19 and TRBJ1-3; TRBD1 is a possible D gene (6 bases). The V gene lost 6 bases and the J gene lost 3 bases, with 18 bases spanning the gap. CDR1 is LNHDA, CDR2 SQIVND, per germline (reference sequence). The CDR3 is made up of 16 amino acids.

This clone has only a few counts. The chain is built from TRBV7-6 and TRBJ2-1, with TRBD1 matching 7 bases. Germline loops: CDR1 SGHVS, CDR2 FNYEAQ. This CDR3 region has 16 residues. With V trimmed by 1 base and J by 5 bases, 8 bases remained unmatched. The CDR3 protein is CASSLDTGESDNEQFF. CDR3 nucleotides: TGTGCCAGCAGCTTAGATACAGGGGAGAGTGACAATGAGCAGTTCTTC. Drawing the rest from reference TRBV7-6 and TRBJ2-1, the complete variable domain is GAGVSQSPRYKVTKRGQDVALRCDPISGHVSLYWYRQALGQGPEFLTYFNYEAQQDKSGLPNDRFSAERPEGSISTLTIQRTEQRDSAMYRCASSLDTGESDNEQFFGPGTRLTVL.

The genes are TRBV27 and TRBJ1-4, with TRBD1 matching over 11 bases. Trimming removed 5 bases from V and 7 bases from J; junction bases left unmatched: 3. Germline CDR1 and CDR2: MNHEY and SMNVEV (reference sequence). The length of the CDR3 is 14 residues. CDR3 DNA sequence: TGTGCCAGCAGTCCCGGGACAGGGGGTGAAAAACTGTTTTTT. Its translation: CASSPGTGGEKLFF.